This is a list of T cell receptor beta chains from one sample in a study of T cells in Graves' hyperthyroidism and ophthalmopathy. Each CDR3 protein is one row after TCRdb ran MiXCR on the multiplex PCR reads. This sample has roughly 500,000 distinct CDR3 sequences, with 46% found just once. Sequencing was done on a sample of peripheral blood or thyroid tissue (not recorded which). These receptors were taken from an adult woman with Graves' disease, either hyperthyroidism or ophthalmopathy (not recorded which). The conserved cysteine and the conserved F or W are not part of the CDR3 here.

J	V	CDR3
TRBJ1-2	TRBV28	ASGVQDYGYT
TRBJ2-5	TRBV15	ATSTTLGLGETQY
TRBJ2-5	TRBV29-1	SVVAGVETQY
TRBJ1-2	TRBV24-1	ATSDWRTVYGYT
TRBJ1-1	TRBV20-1	SAKGVTEAF
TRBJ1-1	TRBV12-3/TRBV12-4	ASSEGLLTGGMAEAF
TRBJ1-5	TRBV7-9	ASSPGSLSTQH
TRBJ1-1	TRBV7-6	ASSRRVDTEAF
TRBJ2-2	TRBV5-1	ASSTPDKIRGHLNTGELF
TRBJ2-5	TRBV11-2	ASSLELADQETQY
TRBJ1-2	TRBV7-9	ASTTNYGYT
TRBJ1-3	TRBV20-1	SARDKRHLSGNTIY
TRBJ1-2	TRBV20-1	SARGQGAYGYT
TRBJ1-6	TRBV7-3	ASSNGDEAKLH
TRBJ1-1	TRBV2	ASSAPPDQAF
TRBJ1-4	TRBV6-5	ATSSGGGEKLF
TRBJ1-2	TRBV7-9	ASSSFSGPLVGYT
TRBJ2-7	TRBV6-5	ASSSRLLEQY
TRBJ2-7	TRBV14	ASSKRGPYEQY
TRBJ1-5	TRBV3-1	ASSQAGTGGTQPQH
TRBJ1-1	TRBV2	ASRGQYTEAF
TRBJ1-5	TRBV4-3	ASSFRTGVGQPQH
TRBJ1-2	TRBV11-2	ASSPTLQPSNYGYT
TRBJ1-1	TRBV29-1	SALRTRSGFYTEAF
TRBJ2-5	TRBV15	ATSSQTGKETQY
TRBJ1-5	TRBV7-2	ASSSVSHQPQH
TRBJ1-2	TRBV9	ASSVVSGNYGYT
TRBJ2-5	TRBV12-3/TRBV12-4	ASSPGLVAETQY
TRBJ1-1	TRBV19	ASSRGVRTEAF
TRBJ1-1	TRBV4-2	ASSQGTGEAF
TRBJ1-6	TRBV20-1	SARQTLGPLH
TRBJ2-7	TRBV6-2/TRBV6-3	ASSSKI
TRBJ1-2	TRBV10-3	ASSVERLPKNYGYT